This T cell receptor beta chain was captured in a study of T cell changes during pregnancy in multiple sclerosis. Trimming took 5 bases from V and 5 from J; bases not matched to a gene: 7. The CDR3 contains 15 residues. Germline V gene data show CDR1 as SEHNR and CDR2 as FQNEAQ (reference sequence). The repertoire was sequenced with immunoSEQ multiplex PCR; TCRdb's copy has only in-frame clones and lacks some. In the table there are roughly 32,000 clones, roughly nine tenths of which are singletons. The chain carries TRBV7-9 and TRBJ2-1; 9 bases align to TRBD1. The material sequenced was CD8+ T cells from peripheral blood mononuclear cells, taken in the second trimester of pregnancy. The source is a female donor in good health, enrolled as a control in a pregnancy study. This chain's CDR3 is CASSKTGGLDNEQFF. CDR3 nucleotide sequence: TGTGCCAGCAGCAAAACAGGGGGCTTAGACAATGAGCAGTTCTTC.